The next 32 T cell receptor beta chains were all read from a single sample in a study of T cell repertoires in cytomegalovirus infection. TCRdb used MiXCR to reprocess the reads, holding one entry per CDR3 protein. Of roughly 990,000 distinct CDR3 sequences in the sample, 31% were seen once. Antigen specificity for these receptors is unknown. The source was cultured CD8+ T cells from PBMCs, collected from culture after CMV antigen stimulation. Source of these receptors: a human donor in good health (CMV status not recorded). Some clones in this sample may be carry-over from other donors' samples.

The chain's CDR3 is CASSGYTDTQYF. CDR3 sequence (DNA): TGTGCCAGCAGCGGATACACAGATACGCAGTATTTT. The gene calls are TRBV7-9 and TRBJ2-3; D is uncertain. V gave up 5 bases and J gave up 2 bases, with 5 bases separating them. CDR3 length equals 12 residues. Per germline, CDR1 SEHNR and CDR2 FQNEAQ (reference sequence).

This clonotype was recorded many times. The V call is TRBV7-8, the J call TRBJ1-5, with D maybe TRBD1 (5 bases). The germline V gene has CDR1 SGHVS and CDR2 FQNEAQ. The CDR3 spans 16 residues. V was trimmed by 5 bases and J by 0 bases, leaving 14 bases between them. CDR3 sequence reads: CASSRTLGGSNQPQHF. The CDR3, as DNA: TGTGCCAGCAGCCGCACCCTGGGGGGTAGCAATCAGCCCCAGCATTTT.

This clonotype showed up just a few times. The gene calls are TRBV7-9 and TRBJ2-1; the D gene could be TRBD1 or TRBD2 (6 bases each). This CDR3 has 15 amino acids. Per germline, CDR1 SEHNR and CDR2 FQNEAQ (reference sequence). The germline V and J ends were trimmed by 5 bases and 4 bases, with 15 bases remaining between them. The CDR3 nucleotides are TGTGCCAGCAGCCGCCCCGGGGGCCGGTACAATGAGCAGTTCTTC. Translation: CASSRPGGRYNEQFF.

V and J are TRBV5-5 and TRBJ2-1; the D gene could be TRBD1 or TRBD2 (5 bases each). V was pared by 5 bases and J by 8 bases, with 11 bases between. Germline CDR1 is SGHKS and CDR2 is YYEKEE (reference sequence). This CDR3 region has 12 residues. CDR3 loop: CASSLGTHEQFF. In nucleotides, the CDR3 is TGTGCCAGCAGTCTCGGGACCCATGAGCAGTTCTTC. Full variable domain (missing parts from reference TRBV5-5 and TRBJ2-1): DAGVTQSPTHLIKTRGQQVTLRCSPISGHKSVSWYQQVLGQGPQFIFQYYEKEERGRGNFPDRFSARQFPNYSSELNVNALLLGDSALYLCASSLGTHEQFFGPGTRLTVL.

In its sample, this clonotype was seen a few times. J is TRBJ2-4 and V is TRBV12-3 or TRBV12-4; maybe TRBD2 (6 bases). V was clipped by 6 bases and J by 2 bases, with 14 bases between them. CDR3 length: 15 amino acids. The CDR3 here is CASRLGGPSKNIQYF. For the CDR3, the DNA is TGTGCCAGCAGACTCGGGGGTCCCTCCAAAAACATTCAGTACTTC.

The V call is TRBV7-6, the J call TRBJ1-5; D call uncertain. The germline CDR1 and CDR2 sequences are SGHVS and FNYEAQ. V shed 3 bases and J shed 4 bases, with 4 bases lying between them. This CDR3 has 12 amino acids. The DNA for the CDR3 is TGTGCCAGCAGCTTTAATAATCAGCCCCAGCATTTT. Translated: CASSFNNQPQHF.

The chain links TRBV6-1 to TRBJ2-1; no definite D call. CDR3 length: 16 amino acids. V shed 2 bases and J shed 4 bases, with 15 bases lying between them. Germline V gene data show CDR1 as MNHNS and CDR2 as SASEGT. CDR3 in DNA: TGTGCCAGCAGTGAAACAAACGGCGGACCTTACAATGAGCAGTTCTTC. It codes for CASSETNGGPYNEQFF.

This clonotype appeared once. DNA of the CDR3: TGCGCCAGCAGCCTGGCAGGGGGCTACTACGAGCAGTACTTC. Encoded protein: CASSLAGGYYEQYF. The chain uses TRBV5-1 and TRBJ2-7; 8 nucleotides agree with TRBD1. Germline CDR1 and CDR2: SGHRS and YFSETQ. V was clipped by 4 bases and J by 3 bases; unmatched bases: 6. This CDR3 is built from 14 residues.

A few counts support this clonotype. This chain connects TRBV2 to TRBJ1-1; a weak D match, TRBD1 (5 bases). The CDR3 has 14 residues. CDR1 is SNHLY, CDR2 FYNNEI, per germline. The germline V and J ends were trimmed by 3 bases and 0 bases, with 8 bases remaining between them. The CDR3 DNA sequence: TGTGCCAGCAGTGATGCCAGGGTGAACACTGAAGCTTTCTTT. This sequence encodes CASSDARVNTEAFF.

This clonotype was detected only a few times. The chain combines TRBV27 with TRBJ2-1; D gene unclear. Germline V CDR1 and CDR2: MNHEY, SMNVEV (reference sequence). Trimming pared 3 bases from V and 4 bases from J, leaving 10 bases between. This CDR3 spans 14 amino acids. The CDR3 DNA follows: TGTGCCAGCAGTTTTGCCCCTCCGTACAATGAGCAGTTCTTC. Translating it yields CASSFAPPYNEQFF.

As DNA, the CDR3 is TGTGCCAGCAGTTTTCTCGCACAGGCCGAGGAGAATCAGCCCCAGCATTTT. This sequence encodes CASSFLAQAEENQPQHF. The chain employs TRBV6-6 and TRBJ1-5; D perhaps matches TRBD1 (5 bases). Germline CDR1 MNHNY, CDR2 SVGAGI (reference sequence). There are 17 residues in the CDR3. V lost 4 bases and J 4 bases, leaving 20 bases between the germline ends.

In nucleotides, the CDR3 is TGTGCCAGCAGCCAAAGAGCCGGGACAGAAAACACCGGGGAGCTGTTTTTT. It specifies CASSQRAGTENTGELFF. The genes are TRBV7-2 and TRBJ2-2; TRBD1 agrees at 7 bases. J gave up 2 bases and V 5 bases, and 11 bases lay outside the gene matches. Germline assignment: CDR1 SGHTA and CDR2 FQGNSA. CDR3 length: 17 residues.

This clonotype was recorded many times. This chain joins TRBV7-9 and TRBJ2-3, with D perhaps being TRBD1 or TRBD2 (5 bases each). This CDR3 region has 14 residues. Trimming took 5 bases from V and 3 from J, leaving 12 bases between them. Germline assignment: CDR1 SEHNR and CDR2 FQNEAQ (reference sequence). CDR3 nucleotides: TGTGCCAGCAGCCAAAAGAGGGGTACAGATACGCAGTATTTT. Translation: CASSQKRGTDTQYF.

The chain is built from TRBV7-6 and TRBJ2-3, with 8 bases lining up with TRBD2. The CDR3 length is 17 residues. V shed 3 bases and J 6 bases; nucleotides not matched to a gene: 14. Per the germline V gene, CDR1 is SGHVS and CDR2 is FNYEAQ. This chain's CDR3 is CASSLAGAGAPRDTQYF. The CDR3 DNA reads as TGTGCCAGCAGCTTGGCCGGAGCGGGGGCCCCCAGGGATACGCAGTATTTT.

The chain has TRBV2 and TRBJ2-1, with D hard to call. CDR1 and CDR2 from the germline V gene are SNHLY and FYNNEI. The length of the CDR3 is 12 residues. Deletions cut 4 bases from V and 15 bases from J, with 16 bases between. The CDR3 loop reads CASSGTGSLMFF. CDR3 coding DNA: TGTGCCAGCAGTGGCACCGGATCCCTGATGTTCTTC. Using reference TRBV2 and TRBJ2-1 for the parts outside the CDR3, the full variable domain is EPEVTQTPSHQVTQMGQEVILRCVPISNHLYFYWYRQILGQKVEFLVSFYNNEISEKSEIFDDQFSVERPDGSNFTLKIRSTKLEDSAMYFCASSGTGSLMFFGPGTRLTVL.

The chain recombines TRBV6-2 or TRBV6-3 with TRBJ2-3; D is uncertain. V was shortened by 7 bases and J by 3 bases, with 11 bases between the two germline ends. Germline V gives CDR1 MNHEY, CDR2 SVGEGT. This CDR3 contains 13 residues. The CDR3 reads CASNPVRTDTQYF. As DNA, the CDR3 is TGTGCCAGCAACCCGGTCAGGACAGATACGCAGTATTTT.

This clonotype occurred a few times. The genes are TRBV18 and TRBJ2-1; D is perhaps TRBD1 (6 bases). V was clipped by 2 bases and J by 4 bases, with 18 bases between them. This CDR3 has 17 amino acids. The germline gives CDR1 KGHSH, CDR2 LQKENI. Written as DNA, the CDR3 is TGTGCCAGCTCACCAACTTTCGGAACAGGGTTATACAATGAGCAGTTCTTC. Amino acids: CASSPTFGTGLYNEQFF.

The rearrangement links TRBV7-3 to TRBJ2-1; 9 bases fit TRBD1. The V gene end was trimmed by 2 bases and the J gene end by 6 bases; junction bases not matched to a gene: 5. CDR1 and CDR2 from the germline V gene are SGHTA and FQGTGA. There are 15 residues in the CDR3. CDR3 bases: TGTGCCAGCAGCTTAGAAGGACAGGGGAGCAATGAGCAGTTCTTC. It codes for CASSLEGQGSNEQFF.

V gene TRBV6-6 combines with J gene TRBJ2-7; a weak D match, TRBD1 (5 bases). The germline V and J ends were trimmed by 11 bases and 7 bases, with 18 bases remaining between them. The V gene's germline CDR1 is MNHNY and CDR2 SVGAGI (reference sequence). CDR3 size: 12 residues. The CDR3 reads CADNQGSGEQYF. CDR3 bases: TGTGCCGACAACCAGGGTTCTGGGGAGCAGTACTTC.

The chain joins TRBV10-3 to TRBJ1-5; no reliable D call. The CDR3 totals 15 residues. The germline V and J ends were trimmed by 2 bases and 6 bases, with 14 bases remaining between them. CDR1 ENHRY and CDR2 SYGVKD come from the germline V gene. The DNA of the CDR3 is TGTGCCATCAGTGAGCTTGCCGGGGTGGGTCAGCCCCAGCATTTT. As protein: CAISELAGVGQPQHF.

Ten or more counts support this clonotype. This rearrangement joins TRBV11-2 to TRBJ2-1, with 7 bases aligning to TRBD2. CDR1 and CDR2 (germline): SGHAT, FQNNGV. This CDR3 has 15 residues. J was trimmed by 7 bases and V by 2 bases; bases with no gene match: 8. In DNA, the CDR3 is TGTGCCAGCAGCTTATCGAGCGGGGCAAAGAATGAGCAGTTCTTC. Its translation is CASSLSSGAKNEQFF.

This chain connects TRBV7-3 to TRBJ1-1, with 9 bases fitting TRBD1. The CDR3 has 15 amino acids. Germline V CDR1 and CDR2: SGHTA, FQGTGA. V trimming: 4 bases; J trimming: 3 bases; junction bases outside the gene matches: 6. In nucleotides, the CDR3 is TGTGCCAGCAGCTCCGGACAGGGGAGGTACACTGAAGCTTTCTTT. As protein: CASSSGQGRYTEAFF.

V gene TRBV20-1 combines with J gene TRBJ2-5, with 7 positions matching TRBD1. Germline V gene sequence: CDR1 DFQATT, CDR2 SNEGSKA (reference sequence). V lost 5 bases, J lost 9 bases, and 9 bases stayed unmatched. CDR3 length equals 12 residues. The CDR3 DNA reads TGCAGTGCTGGAATGGACAGGATCCCCCAGTACTTC. It encodes CSAGMDRIPQYF.

The genes are TRBV27 and TRBJ1-4; 9 bases line up with TRBD1. Germline V lookup: CDR1 MNHEY, CDR2 SMNVEV (reference sequence). V gave up 4 bases and J gave up 8 bases; unmatched junction bases: 8. This CDR3 is 15 amino acids long. CDR3 amino acids: CASSSRDRAEEKLFF. CDR3 coding DNA: TGTGCCAGCAGTTCACGGGACAGGGCGGAGGAAAAACTGTTTTTT.

This clonotype was found a few times. The V call is TRBV7-9, the J call TRBJ1-5; a possible D gene is TRBD1 (5 bases). CDR3 length equals 15 residues. V lost 1 base to trimming and J lost 4 bases, with 11 bases between them. Germline loops: CDR1 SEHNR, CDR2 FQNEAQ (reference sequence). In DNA form, the CDR3 reads TGTGCCAGCAGCTTAGGGAAGGGGCCAAATCAGCCCCAGCATTTT. Translated, it gives CASSLGKGPNQPQHF.

The chain couples TRBV6-2 or TRBV6-3 to TRBJ2-1, with a tentative D call TRBD2 (7 bases). The germline V and J ends were trimmed by 9 bases and 7 bases, with 16 bases remaining between them. From germline, CDR1 is MNHEY and CDR2 SVGEGT. The CDR3 spans 13 residues. CDR3 region: CARVSGGSNEQFF. The CDR3, as DNA: TGTGCCAGGGTCTCGGGGGGCTCTAATGAGCAGTTCTTC.

The genes are TRBV27 and TRBJ2-2, with D possibly being TRBD1 (6 bases). The length of the CDR3 is 16 residues. With 3 bases removed from V and 2 bases from J, the gap between germline ends came to 13 bases. From germline, CDR1 is MNHEY and CDR2 SMNVEV (reference sequence). The CDR3 DNA sequence: TGTGCCAGCAGTTTGGGGGTGACAGGAAACACCGGGGAGCTGTTTTTT. Its protein is CASSLGVTGNTGELFF.

This clonotype was observed at least ten times. The chain joins TRBV7-6 to TRBJ1-6; 10 nucleotides align to TRBD1. J was trimmed by 7 bases and V by 5 bases; bases with no gene match: 11. CDR1 is SGHVS and CDR2 is FNYEAQ in the germline V gene. There are 17 residues in the CDR3. The CDR3 bases are TGTGCCAGCAGCCGGTACATCGGGACAGGGGCAAATTCACCCCTCCACTTT. It translates to CASSRYIGTGANSPLHF.

The V call is TRBV4-1, the J call TRBJ2-7, with 7 bases aligning to TRBD1. The CDR3 is 15 amino acids. Unmatched junction bases numbered 8, after V lost 4 bases and J lost 2 bases. CDR1 MGHRA and CDR2 YSYEKL come from the germline V gene. The CDR3 loop reads CASSPYRGSPYEQYV. The CDR3 bases are TGCGCCAGCAGCCCTTACAGGGGATCCCCCTACGAGCAGTACGTC.

The chain is built from TRBV6-1 and TRBJ2-2, with 11 bases identical to TRBD2. Germline CDR1 MNHNS, CDR2 SASEGT. This CDR3 has 16 residues. V was pared by 5 bases and J by 5 bases, with 7 bases of the junction left unmatched. CDR3 coding DNA: TGTGCCAGCAGTTATCTAGCGGGGGGAGAAACCGGGGAGCTGTTTTTT. It yields the protein CASSYLAGGETGELFF.

V usage is TRBV12-3 or TRBV12-4 and J usage is TRBJ2-7; possible D gene TRBD1, 5 bases. The V and J ends lost 7 bases and 1 base respectively, with 11 bases between them. This CDR3 contains 13 residues. As DNA, the CDR3 is TGTGCCAGCATGAATGGGGCGTCCTACGAGCAGTACTTC. Translating gives CASMNGASYEQYF.

The chain carries TRBV6-1 and TRBJ1-1; D uncertain. V lost 1 base to trimming and J lost 3 bases, with 21 bases between them. The CDR3 is made up of 18 amino acids. In germline, CDR1 is MNHNS, CDR2 SASEGT. The CDR3 reads CASSEVPSLVTGDTEAFF. CDR3 nucleotide sequence: TGTGCCAGCAGTGAAGTGCCCTCCTTGGTAACCGGAGACACTGAAGCTTTCTTT.